This T cell receptor beta chain was recovered during a study of T cell clusters in autoimmune cytopenias. Study conclusions and caveats: Primary autoimmune cytopenia patients appeared to lack physiological T cell clusters present in healthy donors.

Multiplex touch-down PCR amplified TRB using TRB-A and TRB-B pools in one tube. TCRdb re-called the multiplex PCR reads; one entry per CDR3 protein, DNA not given. The sample's table shows nearly 15,000 distinct CDR3 sequences. As for this clonotype: Antigen unknown.

About 39,000 genome equivalents of blood DNA were amplified for TRB. This CDR3 has 16 amino acids. These data also formed part of another study, on T cell repertoires in aging, cancer and after chemotherapy. This second study notes: The whole study produced a dataset of millions of TCR reads. Compared with age-matched healthy donors, untreated hematological or solid cancer patients showed higher blood TCR clonality.

The receptor was isolated from a human donor in good health. The J gene is TRBJ1-4, the V gene TRBV12-3 or TRBV12-4; the D call from TCRdb, TRBD1, cannot be confirmed without DNA. The specimen sequenced was peripheral blood. CDR3 region: CASGLGQGPTNEKLFF.